This passage covers 14 T cell receptor beta chains from one sample sequenced in a study of T cell responses to AZD1222 COVID-19 vaccine. Profiled with immunoSEQ multiplex PCR; TCRdb holds only in-frame clones, not every one. This sample has 180,000 or so clones, with approximately 93% found just once. The material was peripheral blood, obtained 28 days after the second AZD1222 dose. Every receptor here comes from an adult who received the AZD1222 COVID-19 vaccine.

J is TRBJ1-2 and V is TRBV6-1; D remains unclear. The CDR3 has 14 residues. Germline CDR1 MNHNS, CDR2 SASEGT. The V end lost 3 bases, the J end lost 3 bases, and 11 bases lay between the germline ends. DNA of the CDR3: TGTGCCAGCAGTGATCTTGGGTGGGACTATGGCTACACCTTC. This codes for CASSDLGWDYGYTF.

The chain links TRBV13 to TRBJ1-6, with TRBD1 as a possible D gene (6 bases). CDR3 length equals 16 residues. Looked up from germline, CDR1 is PRHDT and CDR2 is FYEKMQ (reference sequence). V lost 5 bases to trimming and J lost 10 bases, with 21 bases between them. CDR3 sequence (DNA): TGTGCCAGCAGCCGCCGGGGGGCCCCCTTCGGGTCACCCCTCCACTTT. It is translated as CASSRRGAPFGSPLHF.

V and J are TRBV7-9 and TRBJ2-2; 10 nucleotides align to TRBD2. Germline loops: CDR1 SEHNR, CDR2 FQNEAQ (reference sequence). The CDR3 totals 16 residues. V trimming: 5 bases; J trimming: 2 bases; junction bases outside the gene matches: 5. The CDR3 loop reads CASSLGLAVNTGELFF. As DNA, the CDR3 is TGTGCCAGCAGCCTCGGACTAGCGGTTAACACCGGGGAGCTGTTTTTT.

V and J are TRBV4-3 and TRBJ2-3, with TRBD1 as a possible D gene (5 bases). This CDR3 comprises 16 residues. The V end lost 4 bases, the J end lost 3 bases, and 17 bases lay between the germline ends. CDR1 is LGHNA and CDR2 is YSLEER in the germline V gene. CDR3: CASSPWRQGATDTQYF. CDR3 coding DNA: TGCGCCAGCAGCCCCTGGCGGCAGGGCGCGACAGATACGCAGTATTTT.

This clone was observed a single time. The chain uses TRBV28 and TRBJ1-5; no reliable D call. Trimming removed 5 bases from V and 4 bases from J, with 6 bases in between. CDR3 length equals 12 residues. Germline V CDR1 and CDR2: MDHEN, SYDVKM. The CDR3: CASSDRNQPQHF. The CDR3 coding sequence is TGTGCCAGCAGTGACCGAAATCAGCCCCAGCATTTT.

The chain couples TRBV10-3 to TRBJ2-7; 14 nucleotides agree with TRBD2. Germline V gene sequence: CDR1 ENHRY, CDR2 SYGVKD. The J segment lost 0 bases and the V segment lost 4 bases, leaving 2 bases of the junction unmatched. The CDR3 runs to 16 residues. DNA of the CDR3: TGTGCCATCAGTGCGGGACTAGCGGGAGTCTCCTACGAGCAGTACTTC. The encoded protein is CAISAGLAGVSYEQYF.

The gene calls are TRBV18 and TRBJ1-5, with a possible D match to TRBD1 (5 bases). This CDR3 has 17 residues. Trimming cost V 6 bases and J 4 bases, with 22 bases left between them. Germline V gives CDR1 KGHSH, CDR2 LQKENI. The CDR3, as DNA: TGTGCCAGCTCCACGACAGAGGGAGCGAGAGGAAATCAGCCCCAGCATTTT. Translation: CASSTTEGARGNQPQHF.

The CDR3 bases are TGTGCCAGCAGCTTGGCCGCCGGGGGCGTACTTCCTGAGCAGTTCTTC. Amino acid sequence: CASSLAAGGVLPEQFF. The chain combines TRBV5-6 with TRBJ2-1; D is perhaps TRBD1 or TRBD2 (6 bases each). V was shortened by 0 bases and J by 9 bases, with 19 bases between the two germline ends. The CDR3 totals 16 residues. The germline V gene has CDR1 SGHDT and CDR2 YYEEEE.

The chain recombines TRBV10-3 with TRBJ1-1, with 7 bases identical to TRBD1. CDR1 is ENHRY, CDR2 SYGVKD, per germline. Trimming at V came to 0 bases and at J to 5 bases, leaving 9 bases not matched to a gene. This CDR3 has 16 residues. CDR3 in amino acids: CAISESVQGIGTEAFF. As DNA, the CDR3 is TGTGCCATCAGTGAGTCCGTACAGGGGATAGGGACTGAAGCTTTCTTT.

The J gene is TRBJ1-6, the V gene TRBV6-5; a possible D gene is TRBD1 (5 bases). Trimming pared 4 bases from V and 9 bases from J, leaving 13 bases between. CDR1 and CDR2 from the germline V gene are MNHEY and SVGAGI. The CDR3 length is 14 residues. The CDR3 DNA reads as TGTGCCAGCAGTTGGGGACGCGGGGGTTCACCCCTCCACTTT. Its protein is CASSWGRGGSPLHF.

This chain connects TRBV27 to TRBJ2-5; tentative D call: TRBD2 (6 bases). In germline, CDR1 is MNHEY, CDR2 SMNVEV (reference sequence). Trimming removed 8 bases from V and 9 bases from J, with 10 bases in between. The CDR3 loop spans 10 amino acids. CDR3 sequence: CASGTRAQYF. Written as DNA, the CDR3 is TGTGCCAGCGGGACTCGAGCCCAGTACTTC.

The rearrangement uses TRBV11-1 and TRBJ1-1; D is undetermined. V lost 1 base and J 1 base, leaving 7 bases between the germline ends. Germline lookup yields CDR1 SGHAT and CDR2 FQDESV (reference sequence). The CDR3 length is 14 residues. CDR3: CASSLGGGNTEAFF. The CDR3 coding sequence is TGTGCCAGCAGCTTAGGTGGCGGGAACACTGAAGCTTTCTTT.

This clone occurred once. This chain links TRBV19 with TRBJ1-2; 7 positions agree with TRBD1. The CDR3 covers 16 residues. Germline-derived CDR1 and CDR2 are LNHDA and SQIVND (reference sequence). Trimming at V came to 2 bases and at J to 1 base, leaving 7 bases not matched to a gene. CDR3 residues: CASSIRDSIFNYGYTF. CDR3 coding DNA: TGTGCCAGTAGTATACGGGACAGCATATTTAACTATGGCTACACCTTC.

The V and J genes are TRBV5-1 and TRBJ1-4; the D gene is possibly TRBD1 (5 bases). The CDR3 runs to 15 residues. V lost 0 bases to trimming and J lost 6 bases, with 12 bases between them. Germline CDR1 reads SGHRS; CDR2 reads YFSETQ. CDR3 region: CASSLGPQEDEKLFF. The CDR3 DNA reads TGCGCCAGCAGCTTGGGTCCACAGGAGGATGAAAAACTGTTTTTT.